The rows below give T cell receptor beta chains drawn from one sample of a study of control samples from healthy donors and cancer patients. The protocol was immunoSEQ multiplex PCR, while the TCRdb copy is restricted to in-frame clones and leaves out a portion. Here the sample spans 230,000 or so clones, about 94% being singletons. What was sequenced was blood. These receptors were collected from a man aged 45 to 65 in good health. The CDR3 runs from the conserved cysteine through the conserved F or W. Fields, in order: J gene, clone size, V gene, D gene, CDR3 DNA, CDR3 protein. The D gene is left open where the match is weak. Size is omitted from some rows. Given values are once, few, many or a class for expanded clones.

TRBJ2-5,-,TRBV27,-,TGTGCCAGCAACGAGCAAAGGGATGGGACCCAGTACTTC,CASNEQRDGTQYF
TRBJ2-3,-,TRBV12-3/TRBV12-4,-,TGTGCCAGCAGGCAGGAAGGCACAGATACGCAGTATTTT,CASRQEGTDTQYF
TRBJ1-4,-,TRBV7-2,-,TGTGCCAGCAGCCGGACGGTTAATGAAAAACTGTTTTTT,CASSRTVNEKLFF
TRBJ2-2,-,TRBV13,TRBD1,TGTGCCAGCAGCTTATACCCAGGGGGCGCGTACACCGGGGAGCTGTTTTTT,CASSLYPGGAYTGELFF
TRBJ2-5,-,TRBV6-2/TRBV6-3,TRBD2,TGTGCCAGCAGTTTTCTAGCGGGGGGGCTGGAGACCCAGTACTTC,CASSFLAGGLETQYF
TRBJ2-1,-,TRBV2,TRBD2,TGTGCCAGCACGAGGGGACTAGCGGAAGGCTCTGAGCAGTTCTTC,CASTRGLAEGSEQFF
TRBJ2-6,-,TRBV2,-,TGTGCCAGCAGGGGGGCTATCGTAGGGGCCAACGTCCTGACTTTC,CASRGAIVGANVLTF
TRBJ1-1,-,TRBV10-2,TRBD1,TGCGCCAGCAGTGACCCCGACAGGGGGCTTATTCACACTGAAGCTTTCTTT,CASSDPDRGLIHTEAFF
TRBJ2-1,-,TRBV11-2,TRBD1,TGTGCCAGCAGCTTAGACAGGGGGCTCTACAATGAGCAGTTCTTC,CASSLDRGLYNEQFF
TRBJ1-2,once,TRBV4-2,-,TGTGCCAGCAGCCAGCCGGCACCCTCTAACTATGGCTACACCTTC,CASSQPAPSNYGYTF
TRBJ1-4,-,TRBV19,-,TGTGCCAGTAGTATACTTGGGGCCCGAAGATCTAATGAAAAACTGTTTTTT,CASSILGARRSNEKLFF
TRBJ1-2,-,TRBV15,-,TGTGCCACCAGCAGAGATTTGGTCTCTGGCTACACCTTC,CATSRDLVSGYTF
TRBJ1-5,-,TRBV20-1,-,TGCAGTGCTCGTGGGAGGGACCGGGATAGAGAGCCCCAGCATTTT,CSARGRDRDREPQHF
TRBJ2-7,-,TRBV1,-,TGCACCAGCAGCCAAGCTGCGGTAGGGGCTCGAGTGGACGAGCAGTACTTC,CTSSQAAVGARVDEQYF
TRBJ1-5,-,TRBV6-5,-,TGTGCCAGCAGTTACAGGGTCGGCCAGCCCCAGCATTTT,CASSYRVGQPQHF
TRBJ2-7,-,TRBV20-1,-,TGCAGTGCTAGAGGGGTCTACGAGCAGTACTTC,CSARGVYEQYF
TRBJ2-7,-,TRBV10-1,TRBD1,TGCGCCAGCAGTGGAGGGCGGACAGGGGACTACGAGCAGTACTTC,CASSGGRTGDYEQYF
TRBJ1-2,-,TRBV5-6,-,TGTGCCAGCAGCGGACGTAGGGGGGACGGCTACACCTTC,CASSGRRGDGYTF
TRBJ1-2,once,TRBV28,-,TGTGCCAGCAGTTTATCTCCAGGAGCTAACTATGGCTACACCTTC,CASSLSPGANYGYTF
TRBJ1-1,-,TRBV27,-,TGTGCCAGCAGTTCGTCCGGGACGGTTGAAGCTTTCTTT,CASSSSGTVEAFF
TRBJ2-7,-,TRBV5-1,-,TGCGCCAGCAGCGCGGCGTTGGCTGGTGAAACCTACGAGCAGTACTTC,CASSAALAGETYEQYF
TRBJ1-6,-,TRBV5-6,-,TGTGCCAGCAGCGGCCCAGCAGGCAGCTCCTATAATTCACCCCTCCACTTT,CASSGPAGSSYNSPLHF
TRBJ1-1,-,TRBV2,-,TGTGCCAGCAACGTACAGGGCTCGAACACTGAAGCTTTCTTT,CASNVQGSNTEAFF
TRBJ1-1,-,TRBV28,-,TGTGCCAGCAGTTTAATAGGGCCCGGGGCCGGTCGGACTGAAGCTTTCTTT,CASSLIGPGAGRTEAFF
TRBJ1-1,-,TRBV18,-,TGTGCCACCCCTCGACAGGCGATACTCATGAACACTGAAGCTTTCTTT,CATPRQAILMNTEAFF
TRBJ1-5,-,TRBV7-2,TRBD1,TGTGCCAGCAGCTCCCGGGACAGGGGACAGCCCCAGCATTTT,CASSSRDRGQPQHF
TRBJ1-4,-,TRBV10-3,TRBD1,TGTGCCATCAGACAGGGGGGGGAGGAAAAACTGTTTTTT,CAIRQGGEEKLFF
TRBJ1-2,-,TRBV27,-,TGTGCCAGCAAGAGGGACCTTCTCCGGGATGGCTACACCTTC,CASKRDLLRDGYTF
TRBJ1-1,once,TRBV5-4,-,TGTGCCAGCAGGAGCGGGTCGGCGGACACTGAAGCTTTCTTT,CASRSGSADTEAFF
TRBJ2-7,-,TRBV20-1,-,TGCAGTGCTCCCGAGGGGAGGGAGCAGTACTTC,CSAPEGREQYF
TRBJ1-6,-,TRBV19,TRBD1,TGTGCCAGTAGTATCGGGACAGGGGAAGTGAATTCACCCCTCCACTTT,CASSIGTGEVNSPLHF
TRBJ2-4,-,TRBV28,-,TGTGCCAGCAGTCCCCCCCCGCAGGGAAACATTCAGTACTTC,CASSPPPQGNIQYF
TRBJ2-7,-,TRBV19,TRBD1,TGTGCCAGTAGTACGGGCGGGACAGGGCCAAACTCCTACGAGCAGTACTTC,CASSTGGTGPNSYEQYF
TRBJ2-7,-,TRBV5-6,-,TGTGCCAGCAGCTTGTCTGGCGAGCAGTACTTC,CASSLSGEQYF
TRBJ1-2,few,TRBV3-1/TRBV3-2,TRBD1,TGTGCCAGCAGCCTAGGGACAGACCCCTATGGCTACACCTTC,CASSLGTDPYGYTF
TRBJ1-1,-,TRBV20-1,-,TGCAGTGCTAGCAAGATTGAAGCTTTCTTT,CSASKIEAFF
TRBJ1-2,-,TRBV7-9,-,TGTGCCAGCAGGGGGACTCGTACTAATCCTGGCGGCTACACCTTC,CASRGTRTNPGGYTF
TRBJ1-1,-,TRBV7-2,-,TGTGCCAGCAGCCGCGTCGACGGGGACACTGAAGCTTTCTTT,CASSRVDGDTEAFF
TRBJ1-3,-,TRBV6-5,TRBD1,TGTGCCAGCCGGGACAGAGGAAACACCATATATTTT,CASRDRGNTIYF
TRBJ2-3,-,TRBV7-9,TRBD1,TGTGCCAGCAGCCCAGGGACAGGGACCTTCACAGATACGCAGTATTTT,CASSPGTGTFTDTQYF